This T cell receptor (beta chain) is from a study of shared clonotypes between healthy human individuals. Germline-derived CDR1 and CDR2 are SGHAT and FQNNGV. V lost 5 bases and J lost 4, with 17 bases in between. This CDR3 has 15 residues. The assay was immunoSEQ multiplex PCR, and TCRdb's table has in-frame clones only and misses some. Altogether 1,400,000 or so clones are present, approximately 98.5% being singletons, with the ten largest covering over 0.3%. V and J are TRBV11-2 and TRBJ2-5; possible D gene TRBD2, 6 bases. Input material: naive CD4+ T cells sorted from blood. Indicated subset: CD45RA+ positively selected. The receptor was derived from a man aged 30 to 45 in good health. The CDR3 reads CASSTGLPGSETQYF. CDR3 in DNA: TGTGCCAGCAGCACGGGACTTCCTGGTTCAGAGACCCAGTACTTC.